The entry below gives a single T cell receptor beta chain sequence along with its context. The sample holds one count of this clonotype. Its target antigen remains unknown. No quality values exist for individual bases; no much larger clone is one base distant. Support from one read is weak. Libraries were built with multiplex PCR. Instrument used: Illumina HiSeq 4000. To build TCR beta libraries, CDR3 regions were amplified by Arm-PCR using iRepertoire HTBI primers. PCR products were gel purified before sequencing. In the original analysis: Gene usage analysis of CDR3 amino acid clonotypes used the roughly 60 TRBV and 12 to 15 TRBJ segments found across samples. Filtered high-quality paired reads were merged into contigs using COPE and FqMerger. BLAST was used to align contigs to the IMGT TRBV, TRBD and TRBJ reference genes, and CDR3 was defined following IMGT. Any clonotype with a frequency above 0.1% was counted as a highly expanded clone. Shannon entropy served as the measure of repertoire diversity, while the Gini coefficient captured V-J evenness. A clonotype found in more than one individual was treated as public. TCRdb passed the public sequencing reads through fastp at Q25 and MiXCR, retaining productive beta sequences. A single entry per CDR3 protein holds the most common genes and DNA from its merged rows. The V and J calls reflect TCRdb's pipeline rather than the authors' work. The sample table records about 440,000 distinct CDR3 sequences; 15% of these occur just once. In total, the top ten clones hold 16% of the sample.

The sample belongs to a study of regulatory T cells in long-lasting Graves disease (dated by TCRdb to about 2021). Context from the whole study: Newly diagnosed Graves' disease patients had taken antithyroid drugs for less than 3 months. This study used TCR sequencing and RNA sequencing of peripheral blood to compare persistent Graves' disease patients against newly diagnosed Graves' disease patients. The study took place in China and was registered as a clinical trial. A total of around 35 samples underwent TCR sequencing: 13 from persistent and some 20 from newly diagnosed Graves' disease patients. The research as a whole found: Sequencing and analysis were limited to the TCR beta chain. TRBV28, TRBJ1-2 and TRBJ2-5 were preferentially used in persistent disease, while TRBV20-1 and TRBJ2-1 were favored in newly diagnosed disease. The small sample size was acknowledged by the authors as a limitation that may reduce accuracy. More public clonotypes were shared among persistent patients (roughly 3,000) than among newly diagnosed patients (under 1,000). Only peripheral blood was studied, because thyroid tissue, the primary lesion, was inaccessible. Compared with newly diagnosed patients, persistent Graves' disease patients had lower TCR Shannon entropy and fewer highly expanded clones, which suggests clonal expansion.

Counted from cysteine to phenylalanine, this CDR3 has 16 amino acids. Solely the CDR3 DNA is kept, with 48 bases framed from the first base. The V end loses 10 bases and the J end loses 1 base, and a stretch of 20 bases separates them. Taken from the germline V gene (reference sequence), the CDR1 and CDR2 loops are LNHDA and SQIVND. The time point label, read with the paper, signifies: newly diagnosed GD, antithyroid drugs for less than 3 months. RNA was extracted from PBMCs in TRIzol for both TCR sequencing and RNA sequencing. Graves' disease was diagnosed according to American Thyroid Association guidelines. Recruitment of patients was carried out at an endocrinology department in Xi'an, China. Each patient gave approximately 10 milliliters of peripheral blood, collected in an EDTA anticoagulant tube. Ficoll Paque Plus density gradient separation was used to isolate PBMCs, and no further T cell sorting was performed. An Agilent 2100 Bioanalyzer and agarose gel were used to check RNA quality, and a NanoDrop 2000 was used to measure RNA concentration.

The data were also submitted as part of a second study, on T cells in Graves' hyperthyroidism and ophthalmopathy. That second publication adds: Stable Graves' hyperthyroidism was defined as no progression to ophthalmopathy during 18 months of follow-up. The hyperthyroidism patients were between 18 and 65 years old and newly diagnosed, with a disease duration of less than 2 months. Any patient with an uncontrolled infection, another autoimmune disease, pregnancy or lactation was excluded. Clinical symptoms, serum thyroxine and TRAb, thyroid ultrasound, and orbital computed tomography formed the basis for the diagnoses. For the first round of RT-PCR on the TCR CDR3, the HTBI primer set was used together with the Qiagen OneStep RT-PCR kit. Most expanded thyroid clonotypes (frequency above 0.001) were also detected in blood, suggesting blood repertoires may reflect thyroid immune responses. Ophthalmopathy was separated from stable hyperthyroidism by a 13 V-J signature model, with approximately 86% sensitivity and approximately 84% specificity obtained in cross-validation and 80%/75% obtained in testing. In validation, progression to ophthalmopathy was predicted by the model with about 70% sensitivity and 72% to 85% specificity, a median of about 6 months before onset. TCR V-J signatures able to tell the groups apart were searched for in a discovery cohort of approximately 95 patients, of whom 40 to 45 had Graves' ophthalmopathy and around 56 had stable Graves' hyperthyroidism. Whether ophthalmopathy could be predicted prospectively was tested in an independent validation cohort made up of 18 to 20 hyperthyroidism patients plus 17 patients who later progressed to ophthalmopathy. For training and testing, the 100 patients in the discovery cohort were randomly divided in a 7:3 ratio. In several Graves' hyperthyroidism patients, the study also compared T-cell repertoires from thyroid tissue with T-cell repertoires from blood. Following sampling, methimazole starting at 30 mg daily was given to hyperthyroidism patients, and high-dose intravenous methylprednisolone was given to ophthalmopathy patients. Libraries were constructed in a second round of multiplex PCR, after which size selection and purification were performed. The libraries were sequenced on an Illumina HiSeq2000 using paired-end 100 bp reads. Raw data were processed with SOAPnuke, discarding reads with adapters, uncalled bases, mean Phred below 15, or no exact constant-primer or identifier match. COPE v1.2.5 was used to merge high-quality paired reads, and clonotypes were defined as unique nucleotide sequences. MiTCR v1.1 was used to align clonotypes to the IMGT TRBV, TRBD and TRBJ reference segments. The analysis was restricted to V-J combinations with a frequency above 0.0001, which together covered 99.2% of the repertoires. A TCS score was defined as the ratio of F50 (clonal expansion) to E x V (chaos), with BLOSUM62-based TCRdist applied between CDR3 peptides within each V-J. Welch's t-statistics and random forest reduced 500 to 650 V-J features to 13, which were used in a naive Bayes classifier (R e1071). Sample size was not statistically predetermined, and investigators were not blinded to group allocation. TCR Vbeta CDR3 sequencing of fewer than 150 peripheral blood samples (about 45 ophthalmopathy, 75 or so hyperthyroidism and 17 progressor patients) is reported in the paper.

The chain was built from TRBV19 and TRBJ1-3, and TRBD1 may be the D gene, going by 5 matching bases. The sequences come from peripheral blood mononuclear cells (PBMCs), collected at new diagnosis, from a patient treated with antithyroid drugs. The TCR sequence derives from a woman in her twenties or thirties with Graves disease. Donor details come from another sample of the same person, matched by shared clones. The base sequence is TGTGCCACGGAGAATCAGGGTATGTCTTCTGGAAACACCATATATTTT. It is translated as CATENQGMSSGNTIYF.